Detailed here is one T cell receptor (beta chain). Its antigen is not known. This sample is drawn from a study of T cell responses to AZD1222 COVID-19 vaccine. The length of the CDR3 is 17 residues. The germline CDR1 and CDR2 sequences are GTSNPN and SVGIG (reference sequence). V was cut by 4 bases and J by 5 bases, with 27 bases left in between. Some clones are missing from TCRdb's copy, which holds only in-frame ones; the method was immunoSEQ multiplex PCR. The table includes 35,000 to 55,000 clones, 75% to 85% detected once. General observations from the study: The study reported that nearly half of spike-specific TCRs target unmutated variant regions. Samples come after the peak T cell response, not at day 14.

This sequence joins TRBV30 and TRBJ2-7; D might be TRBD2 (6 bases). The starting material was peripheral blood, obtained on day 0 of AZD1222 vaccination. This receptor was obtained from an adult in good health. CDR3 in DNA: TGTGCCTGGACCCAAAGGTTAGGGTCAACCCGGGGGAACGAGCAGTACTTC. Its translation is CAWTQRLGSTRGNEQYF.